This TCR beta chain derives from a study of regulatory T cells in long-lasting Graves disease (dated by TCRdb to about 2021). For the study in its entirety: Antithyroid drugs had been taken for less than 3 months by newly diagnosed Graves' disease patients. Patients with persistent Graves' disease were compared with patients with newly diagnosed Graves' disease using TCR sequencing and RNA sequencing of peripheral blood. The study took place in China and was registered as a clinical trial. TCR sequencing covered about 13 persistent and approximately 20 newly diagnosed Graves' disease patients, approximately 33 samples in total. Overall results and qualifications from the work: Persistent Graves' disease patients showed lower TCR Shannon entropy and fewer highly expanded clones than newly diagnosed patients, suggesting clonal expansion. The small sample size was acknowledged by the authors as a limitation that may reduce accuracy. Patients with persistent disease shared more public clonotypes (roughly 2,900) than newly diagnosed patients did (about 1,000). Sequencing and analysis were restricted to the TCR beta chain. Peripheral blood alone was examined, since thyroid tissue, which constituted the primary lesion, could not be accessed.

Preparation of the library involved multiplex PCR. Sequencer: Illumina HiSeq 4000. iRepertoire HTBI primers and Arm-PCR amplification of CDR3 regions were used to construct TCR beta libraries. Gel purification was performed on PCR products prior to sequencing. As for the original processing: A total of under 80 TRBV and about 13 TRBJ segments were identified across samples and were used for gene usage analysis of CDR3 amino acid clonotypes. COPE and FqMerger were used to merge filtered high-quality paired reads into contigs. BLAST was used to align contigs to the IMGT TRBV, TRBD and TRBJ reference genes, and CDR3 was defined following IMGT. Highly expanded clones were defined as clonotypes with a frequency above 0.1%. Shannon entropy was used to measure repertoire diversity, and the Gini coefficient was used to measure V-J evenness. Clonotypes shared by more than one individual were considered public. The public sequencing data were trimmed at Q25 with fastp and processed into clonotypes with MiXCR by TCRdb, which kept only in-frame beta chains. Identical CDR3 proteins give one entry, which carries the most common genes and DNA. TCRdb's processing, not the study's, gives the V and J calls here. The sample records roughly 420,000 distinct CDR3 sequences, about 15% of which are singletons. The leading ten clones occupy around a sixth of the sample.

This clonotype was seen at least ten times. What antigen it recognizes has not been identified. The sample holds no much larger clone one base away, and base qualities are not on file. The sample's time point label, in plain terms: newly diagnosed GD, antithyroid drugs for less than 3 months. For both TCR sequencing and RNA sequencing, RNA was extracted from PBMCs in TRIzol. The diagnosis of Graves' disease followed American Thyroid Association guidelines. Recruitment of patients was carried out at an endocrinology department in Xi'an, China. Each patient gave approximately 8.8 milliliters of peripheral blood, collected in an EDTA anticoagulant tube. PBMCs were isolated by Ficoll Paque Plus density gradient separation without further T cell sorting. An Agilent 2100 Bioanalyzer and agarose gel were used to check RNA quality, while a NanoDrop 2000 measured RNA concentration. This sample was also put to use in a study of T cells in Graves' hyperthyroidism and ophthalmopathy. That second publication adds: A patient counted as having stable Graves' hyperthyroidism if no progression to ophthalmopathy occurred over 18 months of follow-up. Hyperthyroidism patients were newly diagnosed, had a disease duration of under 2 months, and were aged 18 to 65 years. Any patient with an uncontrolled infection, another autoimmune disease, pregnancy or lactation was excluded. Clinical symptoms, serum thyroxine and TRAb, thyroid ultrasound, and orbital computed tomography formed the basis for the diagnoses. The TCR CDR3 was subjected to a first round of RT-PCR using the HTBI primer set and the Qiagen OneStep RT-PCR kit. Most expanded thyroid clonotypes (frequency above 0.001) were also found in blood, which suggests that blood repertoires may mirror thyroid immune responses. Ophthalmopathy was separated from stable hyperthyroidism by a 13 V-J signature model, with 85% to 90% sensitivity and 81% to 82% specificity obtained in cross-validation and 80%/75% obtained in testing. In validation, the model predicted progression to ophthalmopathy with about 71% sensitivity and 72% to 85% specificity, a median of approximately 6.7 months before onset. TCR V-J signatures able to tell the groups apart were searched for in a discovery cohort of 100 patients, of whom 40 to 45 had Graves' ophthalmopathy and about 55 had stable Graves' hyperthyroidism. An independent validation cohort of around 19 hyperthyroidism patients and 17 patients who later progressed to ophthalmopathy tested prospective prediction of ophthalmopathy. The roughly 100 discovery patients were randomly split 7:3 into training and test sets. Thyroid tissue and blood T-cell repertoires from roughly six Graves' hyperthyroidism patients were also compared in the study. Once sampling was done, hyperthyroidism patients were given methimazole at a starting dose of 30 mg daily, whereas ophthalmopathy patients were given high-dose intravenous methylprednisolone. The libraries were constructed in a second round of multiplex PCR and then size-selected and purified. Libraries were sequenced paired-end with 100 bp reads on an Illumina HiSeq2000. SOAPnuke was used to process the raw data, removing reads that contained adapters or uncalled bases, had a mean Phred below 15, or lacked an exact match to the constant primer or identifier. COPE v1.2.5 was used to merge the high-quality paired reads, and each unique nucleotide sequence was defined as a clonotype. MiTCR v1.1 was used to align the clonotypes against IMGT TRBV, TRBD and TRBJ reference segments. The analysis was restricted to V-J combinations with a frequency above 0.0001, which together covered about 99% of the repertoires. The TCS score was defined as the ratio of F50 (clonal expansion) to E x V (chaos), calculated using BLOSUM62-based TCRdist between CDR3 peptides within each V-J. Welch's t-statistics and random forest reduced around 520 V-J features to some 14, which were used in a naive Bayes classifier (R e1071). No statistical method was used to set the sample size in advance, and investigators knew the group allocation. The paper reports TCR Vbeta CDR3 sequencing of some 140 peripheral blood samples: some 41 ophthalmopathy, fewer than 85 hyperthyroidism and approximately 17 progressor patients.

The receptor was isolated from a woman aged 45-65 years with Graves disease. Donor details come from another sample of the same person, matched by shared clones. The sequencing here drew on peripheral blood mononuclear cells (PBMCs), taken at new diagnosis, from a patient treated with antithyroid drugs.

For the CDR3, the sequence is CASSPYGTGSYNEQFF. The DNA is TGTGCCAGCAGTCCATACGGGACAGGCTCCTACAATGAGCAGTTCTTC. The V and J genes are TRBV27 and TRBJ2-1, and 8 bases in between align with TRBD1. The CDR3 spans 16 residues, from the cysteine through the phenylalanine. Of the read, only the CDR3 DNA is kept; its 48 bases are in frame from base 1. The germline V gene (reference sequence) gives CDR1 as MNHEY and CDR2 as SMNVEV. Trimming accounts for 5 bases at V and 0 bases at J, while the number of junction bases matched to no gene is 6.